This record covers a single T cell receptor (beta chain). The source of the sample is a study of identical twins. V lost 3 bases to trimming and J lost 4 bases; unmatched junction nucleotides: 4. CDR1 is SQVTM and CDR2 is ANQGSEA in the germline V gene. The CDR3 is 16 amino acids. A single record per CDR3 protein comes from TCRdb applying MiXCR to the 5' RACE reads. The repertoire holds around 240,000 distinct CDR3 sequences, with roughly 7% as singletons. This sample was shared with a second study, whose subject was yellow fever vaccine responses in identical twins.

The sequence was collected from a woman between 18 and 29 years old in good health. The genes are TRBV29-1 and TRBJ2-1; TRBD2 matches 15 bases. The sequenced sample was memory (CD45RO+) T cells sorted from blood. CDR3 sequence: CSVDGLAGGVYNEQFF. The CDR3 region has the DNA TGCAGCGTTGATGGACTAGCGGGAGGGGTTTACAATGAGCAGTTCTTC.